One and the same sample provided the 21 T cell receptor beta chains below, sequenced in a study of molecular identifiers for immune sequencing clone quantification. TCRdb re-called the PCR reads through MiXCR, storing one row per CDR3 protein. The sample holds some 100,000 distinct CDR3 sequences, 15% to 20% seen once. Input material: naive CD8+ T cells from blood, with Jurkat cell RNA spiked in. Subset: FACS-sorted CD8+CD4-CCR7+CD45RA+ naive T cells. Receptors were obtained from a human donor in good health. Some libraries in this study had Jurkat cell RNA spiked in.

This sequence joins TRBV20-1 and TRBJ1-4, with D tentatively TRBD1 (5 bases). V was clipped by 6 bases and J by 3 bases, with 14 bases between them. CDR1 is DFQATT and CDR2 is SNEGSKA in the germline V gene (reference sequence). This CDR3 contains 14 residues. The CDR3 sequence: CSAARDGSNEKLFF. The CDR3, as DNA: TGCAGTGCGGCTCGGGACGGGTCTAATGAAAAACTGTTTTTT.

The rearrangement joins TRBV12-3 or TRBV12-4 to TRBJ1-3, with D unclear. The CDR3 sequence is 16 residues long. Trimming removed 6 bases from V and 0 bases from J, with 15 bases in between. In DNA, the CDR3 is TGTGCCAGCAGCCCTTCCTTGATCGGCTCTGGAAACACCATATATTTT. This encodes CASSPSLIGSGNTIYF.

This clonotype was counted many times. V is TRBV6-2 or TRBV6-3 and J is TRBJ1-1; D may be TRBD1 (5 bases). V lost 0 bases, J lost 3 bases, and 20 bases lay in between. The CDR3 is made up of 18 amino acids. From germline, CDR1 is MNHEY and CDR2 SVGEGT. CDR3 loop: CASSYSSGTASFDTEAFF. Written as DNA, the CDR3 is TGTGCCAGCAGTTACTCATCCGGGACCGCTAGTTTCGACACTGAAGCTTTCTTT.

This clonotype appeared a few times. This chain connects TRBV4-1 to TRBJ2-2, with 9 bases matching TRBD2. This CDR3 region has 21 residues. The germline gives CDR1 MGHRA, CDR2 YSYEKL. The V and J ends lost 0 bases and 5 bases, in that order; junction bases with no gene match: 19. This CDR3 reads CASSQDEWAADSGSITGELFF. Written as DNA, the CDR3 is TGCGCCAGCAGCCAAGATGAATGGGCCGCAGATAGCGGGAGTATTACCGGGGAGCTGTTTTTT.

This clonotype was counted many times. The chain combines TRBV7-6 with TRBJ2-3, with 10 bases lining up with TRBD2. The germline V gene has CDR1 SGHVS and CDR2 FNYEAQ. V dropped 1 base and J dropped 4; count of bases not matched to a gene: 8. The CDR3 runs 17 residues. The CDR3 bases are TGTGCCAGCAGCTTAGGCGCTAGCGGGAGCGTCGCAGATACGCAGTATTTT. Encoded protein: CASSLGASGSVADTQYF.

In its sample, this clonotype was seen many times. J is TRBJ2-7 and V is TRBV27; D not resolved. The CDR3 has 13 residues. CDR1 is MNHEY and CDR2 is SMNVEV in the germline V gene (reference sequence). The ends were cut back, 6 bases at V and 2 bases at J, with 11 bases in the middle. In DNA form, the CDR3 reads TGTGCCAGCAGCCCAATAGTAACCTACGAGCAGTACTTC. It specifies CASSPIVTYEQYF.

The V call is TRBV2, the J call TRBJ1-2, with TRBD1 matching over 11 bases. The length of the CDR3 is 15 residues. J lost 3 bases, V lost 6 bases, and 6 bases had no gene match. Germline V lookup: CDR1 SNHLY, CDR2 FYNNEI. CDR3 in amino acids: CASSSGQGVDYGYTF. CDR3 DNA sequence: TGTGCCAGCAGCTCGGGACAGGGGGTAGACTATGGCTACACCTTC.

This clonotype appeared many times. J is TRBJ2-7 and V is TRBV9, with 10 bases aligning to TRBD1. The CDR3 sequence is 15 residues long. V gave up 4 bases and J gave up 5 bases; unmatched junction bases: 9. Germline values: CDR1 SGDLS, CDR2 YYNGEE. The CDR3 DNA sequence: TGTGCCAGCAGCCCCCGGGACAGGGGACCGCACGAGCAGTACTTC. It encodes CASSPRDRGPHEQYF.

This clonotype appeared many times. V gene TRBV5-1 combines with J gene TRBJ2-7; D is possibly TRBD2 (6 bases). The CDR3 runs 15 residues. Germline values: CDR1 SGHRS, CDR2 YFSETQ. V was clipped by 0 bases and J by 6 bases, with 16 bases between them. In nucleotides, the CDR3 is TGCGCCAGCAGCTTGGAGTCCAATGTGGGGGGCGAGCAGTACTTC. It encodes CASSLESNVGGEQYF.

This clonotype was picked up many times. Here the CDR3 omits its conserved ending phenylalanine or tryptophan, so a read error is the likely source. The rearrangement uses TRBV5-1 and TRBJ1-4; no reliable D call. The CDR3 is made up of 14 amino acids. V shed 0 bases and J shed 8 bases, with 11 bases lying between them. Germline CDR1 is SGHRS and CDR2 is YFSETQ. The CDR3 region is CASSLGRDGEKLFL. CDR3 bases: TGCGCCAGCAGCTTGGGGAGGGATGGAGAAAAACTGTTTTTA.

Ten or more counts support this clonotype. The CDR3 DNA reads as TGTGCCAGTAGTATTCTGGGGGACGAGCAGTACTTC. Amino acid sequence: CASSILGDEQYF. The chain couples TRBV19 to TRBJ2-7; D might be TRBD1 or TRBD2, each matching 5 bases. The CDR3 loop spans 12 amino acids. Germline values: CDR1 LNHDA, CDR2 SQIVND (reference sequence). Deletions cut 3 bases from V and 5 bases from J, with 8 bases between.

The table lists this clonotype with many counts. The chain uses TRBV15 and TRBJ1-5; perhaps TRBD1 as D (6 bases). The V end was cut by 6 bases, the J end by 3 bases, with 21 bases between. The CDR3 totals 17 residues. CDR1 LNHNV and CDR2 YYDKDF come from the germline V gene (reference sequence). The CDR3 is CATRNPDRSLSNQPQHF. The CDR3 DNA reads as TGTGCCACCAGAAACCCTGACAGGAGTTTATCCAATCAGCCCCAGCATTTT.

This clonotype occurred many times. This chain links TRBV6-1 with TRBJ2-1; 7 nucleotides align to TRBD2. In germline, CDR1 is MNHNS, CDR2 SASEGT. The CDR3 runs 15 residues. With 0 bases clipped from V and 9 bases from J, the junction kept 8 bases outside the gene matches. The chain's CDR3 is CASSEAPVPGGEQFF. The CDR3, as DNA: TGTGCCAGCAGTGAAGCCCCTGTCCCGGGAGGTGAGCAGTTCTTC.

Ten or more counts support this clonotype. The chain links TRBV15 to TRBJ2-1; D uncertain. The CDR3 is made up of 11 amino acids. CDR1 and CDR2 from the germline V gene are LNHNV and YYDKDF (reference sequence). The chain's CDR3 is CTVGTYNEQFF. CDR3 nucleotides: TGTACCGTTGGAACTTACAATGAGCAGTTCTTC.

In its sample, this clonotype was seen many times. The rearrangement uses TRBV19 and TRBJ1-5; D possibly corresponds to TRBD1 (5 bases). CDR1 is LNHDA, CDR2 SQIVND, per germline (reference sequence). Trimming pared 3 bases from V and 0 bases from J, leaving 9 bases between. CDR3 size: 15 residues. This CDR3 is CASSMLGVSNQPQHF. DNA of the CDR3: TGTGCCAGTAGTATGCTGGGGGTTAGCAATCAGCCCCAGCATTTT. The full variable domain, its missing parts supplied by reference TRBV19 and TRBJ1-5, is DGGITQSPKYLFRKEGQNVTLSCEQNLNHDAMYWYRQDPGQGLRLIYYSQIVNDFQKGDIAEGYSVSREKKESFPLTVTSAQKNPTAFYLCASSMLGVSNQPQHFGDGTRLSIL.

This clonotype was detected many times. This chain uses TRBV15 with TRBJ2-6; 7 bases match TRBD1. This CDR3 contains 17 residues. The germline CDR1 and CDR2 sequences are LNHNV and YYDKDF (reference sequence). V dropped 2 bases and J dropped 2; count of bases not matched to a gene: 6. The CDR3 sequence is CATSRTRTGAGANVLTF. In DNA form, the CDR3 reads TGTGCCACCAGCAGAACCCGGACAGGAGCTGGGGCCAACGTCCTGACTTTC. Filled out from reference TRBV15 and TRBJ2-6, the complete variable domain reads DAMVIQNPRYQVTQFGKPVTLSCSQTLNHNVMYWYQQKSSQAPKLLFHYYDKDFNNEADTPDNFQSRRPNTSFCFLDIRSPGLGDTAMYLCATSRTRTGAGANVLTFGAGSRLTVL.

This clonotype was observed many times. The rearrangement joins TRBV19 to TRBJ2-2; 9 bases agree with TRBD1. Germline assignment: CDR1 LNHDA and CDR2 SQIVND (reference sequence). CDR3 size: 14 residues. V lost 1 base and J lost 6; bases outside the gene matches: 0. CDR3 coding DNA: TGTGCCAGTAGTATAGGACAGGGGGCCGGGGAGCTGTTTTTT. Protein: CASSIGQGAGELFF.

Turning to this clonotype: A much larger clonotype is one base distant, so this may be a read error. The chain has TRBV4-1 and TRBJ2-3; D might be TRBD2 (6 bases). The CDR3 has 16 residues. Germline CDR1 is MGHRA and CDR2 is YSYEKL. The chain's CDR3 is CASSQTAGRVTDAQYF. The CDR3 DNA reads as TGCGCCAGCAGCCAGACGGCGGGACGAGTCACAGATGCGCAGTATTTT.

The table lists this clonotype with many counts. The chain links TRBV20-1 to TRBJ2-7; 10 nucleotides line up with TRBD1. The V gene's germline CDR1 is DFQATT and CDR2 SNEGSKA (reference sequence). The V and J ends lost 1 base and 3 bases, in that order; junction bases with no gene match: 0. CDR3 length: 13 residues. CDR3 sequence (DNA): TGCAGTGCTAGAGGGACAGGGGGCTACGAGCAGTACTTC. Amino acids: CSARGTGGYEQYF.

This clonotype was seen at least ten times. This chain uses TRBV9 with TRBJ2-3, with 14 bases lining up with TRBD2. Germline values: CDR1 SGDLS, CDR2 YYNGEE. This CDR3 is 17 amino acids long. The ends lost 4 bases at V and 2 bases at J; junction bases unmatched: 6. The CDR3 DNA reads TGTGCCAGCAGCCCCCGGACTAGCGGGGGGTTCACAGATACGCAGTATTTT. The encoded protein is CASSPRTSGGFTDTQYF.

Worth noting for this clonotype: A much more abundant neighbour one base away suggests this may be a read error. The rearrangement uses TRBV11-3 and TRBJ2-7; no firm D call. Germline lookup yields CDR1 SGHNT and CDR2 YENEEA. CDR3 length: 13 residues. CDR3 amino acids: CASSLGTSYEQCF. The CDR3, as DNA: TGTGCCAGCAGCTTAGGCACGTCCTACGAGCAGTGCTTC.